This T cell receptor beta chain came from a study of T-cell reconstitution after alpha-beta-depleted transplantation in children. The germline gives CDR1 DFQATT, CDR2 SNEGSKA (reference sequence). Trimming removed 3 bases from V and 4 bases from J; junction bases left unmatched: 7. The CDR3 has 14 residues. TCRbeta library construction was performed incorporating unique molecular identifiers. TCRdb used MiXCR to reprocess the PCR reads, holding one entry per CDR3 protein. The table includes around 600,000 distinct CDR3 sequences, around a sixth detected once. The chain couples TRBV20-1 to TRBJ2-5; 8 nucleotides match TRBD2. Sequencing used PBMCs from the stem cell graft donor, obtained from the stem cell graft. The clonotype was recovered from a human donor who donated a stem cell graft to a child with acute myeloid leukemia. CDR3 region: CSARVSGVPETQYF. The CDR3 region has the DNA TGCAGTGCTAGGGTTAGCGGGGTCCCAGAGACCCAGTACTTC.